The 19 T cell receptor beta chains in this list originate from one sample, sequenced in a study of shared clonotypes between healthy human individuals. Sequenced by immunoSEQ multiplex PCR; TCRdb stores in-frame clones only, minus some. The sample includes approximately 940,000 clones, about three quarters of them seen just once. Specimen: memory CD4+ T cells sorted from blood. Subset of the sample: CD45RA-negative fraction. All receptors come from a young man in good health.

In this sample, this clone turned up a few times. Just one base apart from a much larger clone, this may be a read error. The sample contains more than one DNA sequence encoding this CDR3. The V call is TRBV2, the J call TRBJ1-1, with D maybe TRBD1 (5 bases). Trimming removed 2 bases at V and 1 base at J, with 5 bases between. The CDR3 runs 13 residues. In germline, CDR1 is SNHLY, CDR2 FYNNEI. The DNA of the CDR3 is TGTGCCAGCAGTGAACAGGGGAACACTGAAGCTTTCTTT. This translates into CASSEQGNTEAFF.

The chain is built from TRBV6-1 and TRBJ2-7; perhaps D is TRBD1 or TRBD2 (5 bases each). The CDR3 length is 14 residues. Trimming cost V 6 bases and J 7 bases, with 19 bases left between them. Germline V gene lookup returns CDR1 MNHNS and CDR2 SASEGT. DNA for the CDR3: TGTGCCAGCAGGAAGGGACCGAATGACGTAGAGCAGTACTTC. This translates into CASRKGPNDVEQYF.

This chain connects TRBV13 to TRBJ1-3, with a weak D call TRBD1 (6 bases). The V gene lost 5 bases and the J gene lost 2 bases, with 16 bases spanning the gap. CDR3 length: 16 amino acids. The germline gives CDR1 PRHDT, CDR2 FYEKMQ (reference sequence). The CDR3 DNA is TGTGCCAGCAGCCCACCCTTGAAGGGGGCTGGAAACACCATATATTTT. Its translation is CASSPPLKGAGNTIYF.

The gene calls are TRBV2 and TRBJ2-5; D tentatively reads TRBD1 or TRBD2 (5 bases each). Germline V gene lookup returns CDR1 SNHLY and CDR2 FYNNEI. The V end lost 5 bases, the J end lost 5 bases, and 15 bases lay between the germline ends. The length of the CDR3 is 14 residues. This CDR3 reads CASSWDHLPETQYF. In nucleotides, the CDR3 is TGTGCCAGCAGTTGGGACCACCTTCCCGAGACCCAGTACTTC. Full variable domain (outside the CDR3, taken from reference TRBV2 and TRBJ2-5): EPEVTQTPSHQVTQMGQEVILRCVPISNHLYFYWYRQILGQKVEFLVSFYNNEISEKSEIFDDQFSVERPDGSNFTLKIRSTKLEDSAMYFCASSWDHLPETQYFGPGTRLLVL.

The chain employs TRBV5-6 and TRBJ2-6; possible D gene TRBD1, 5 bases. Per germline, CDR1 SGHDT and CDR2 YYEEEE. CDR3 length: 15 residues. Trimming left V 2 bases short and J 2 bases short, with 8 bases between. The CDR3 spells CASSLQVPGANVLTF. CDR3 DNA sequence: TGTGCCAGCAGCTTACAGGTCCCTGGGGCCAACGTCCTGACTTTC. Drawing the rest from reference TRBV5-6 and TRBJ2-6, the complete variable domain is DAGVTQSPTHLIKTRGQQVTLRCSPKSGHDTVSWYQQALGQGPQFIFQYYEEEERQRGNFPDRFSGHQFPNYSSELNVNALLLGDSALYLCASSLQVPGANVLTFGAGSRLTVL.

V is TRBV6-6 and J is TRBJ2-7; tentatively, D is TRBD1 or TRBD2 (5 bases each). CDR3 size: 16 residues. Germline V gene lookup returns CDR1 MNHNY and CDR2 SVGAGI (reference sequence). Trimming cost V 5 bases and J 2 bases, with 19 bases left between them. The CDR3 coding sequence is TGTGCCAGCAGTGCCGGAAATCGAGGGGTCCCCTACGAGCAGTACTTC. Translation: CASSAGNRGVPYEQYF.

This clone has more than one count but fewer than ten. The chain is built from TRBV7-2 and TRBJ2-5; D gene uncertain. CDR1 and CDR2 from the germline V gene are SGHTA and FQGNSA. Trimming left V 3 bases short and J 5 bases short, with 28 bases between. This CDR3 has 19 residues. The chain's CDR3 is CASSFEVPSLGNERETQYF. CDR3 DNA sequence: TGTGCCAGCAGCTTCGAGGTTCCCTCCCTAGGTAACGAGCGCGAGACCCAGTACTTC.

The J gene is TRBJ2-7, the V gene TRBV5-1; D uncertain. V shed 5 bases and J shed 0 bases, with 15 bases lying between them. Germline CDR1 is SGHRS and CDR2 is YFSETQ. The CDR3 spans 15 residues. CDR3 loop: CASSPTHLLSYEQYF. The CDR3 nucleotides read TGCGCCAGCAGTCCGACACACCTCCTCTCCTACGAGCAGTACTTC.

This clone was recorded only once. This chain links TRBV2 with TRBJ1-2; D is perhaps TRBD1 (5 bases). CDR1 and CDR2 from the germline V gene are SNHLY and FYNNEI. This CDR3 comprises 15 residues. Trimming removed 5 bases at V and 4 bases at J, with 17 bases between. DNA for the CDR3: TGTGCCAGCAGTCCGTCAGGGATACCAATCTATGGCTACACCTTC. The encoded protein is CASSPSGIPIYGYTF. The variable domain in full, completed from reference TRBV2 and TRBJ1-2, reads EPEVTQTPSHQVTQMGQEVILRCVPISNHLYFYWYRQILGQKVEFLVSFYNNEISEKSEIFDDQFSVERPDGSNFTLKIRSTKLEDSAMYFCASSPSGIPIYGYTFGSGTRLTVV.

The chain couples TRBV7-6 to TRBJ2-7, with D tentatively TRBD2 (6 bases). The CDR3 has 13 amino acids. The V end lost 2 bases, the J end lost 6 bases, and 11 bases lay between the germline ends. Germline V gene lookup returns CDR1 SGHVS and CDR2 FNYEAQ. The CDR3 region is CASSLMRDGEQYF. In DNA form, the CDR3 reads TGTGCCAGCAGCTTAATGCGGGACGGCGAGCAGTACTTC.

The chain combines TRBV6-1 with TRBJ1-5, with TRBD1 as a possible D gene (5 bases). The germline V gene has CDR1 MNHNS and CDR2 SASEGT. V lost 8 bases to trimming and J lost 2 bases, with 16 bases between them. The CDR3 is 15 amino acids. DNA for the CDR3: TGTGCCAGCCACACCGGGGGGTCGGGCAATCAGCCCCAGCATTTT. It is translated as CASHTGGSGNQPQHF.

The chain is built from TRBV5-1 and TRBJ2-2; 7 nucleotides line up with TRBD2. The CDR3 sequence is 15 residues long. J lost 2 bases, V lost 7 bases, and 8 bases had no gene match. Looked up from germline, CDR1 is SGHRS and CDR2 is YFSETQ. Here the CDR3 reads CASLRGDLNTGELFF. The CDR3 DNA sequence: TGCGCCAGCCTACGGGGGGACCTAAACACCGGGGAGCTGTTTTTT.

This clone was seen a few times. The chain links TRBV6-1 to TRBJ2-7, with 8 bases matching TRBD1. The V segment lost 7 bases and the J segment 6 bases; nucleotides outside the gene matches: 11. CDR3 length: 14 residues. CDR1 is MNHNS, CDR2 SASEGT, per germline. The CDR3 coding sequence is TGTGCCAGCACCTTGACAGGGGACGTCGGCGAGCAGTACTTC. Translating gives CASTLTGDVGEQYF.

J is TRBJ1-5 and V is TRBV7-2; possible D gene TRBD1, 5 bases. Germline CDR1 and CDR2: SGHTA and FQGNSA. The CDR3 is 17 residues long. V shed 1 base and J shed 0 bases, with 13 bases lying between them. The chain's CDR3 is CASSLGGPGNSNQPQHF. CDR3 bases: TGTGCCAGCAGCTTAGGGGGCCCAGGTAATAGCAATCAGCCCCAGCATTTT.

The V and J genes are TRBV27 and TRBJ2-2; 11 bases match TRBD2. The CDR3 consists of 16 residues. J gave up 1 base and V 6 bases, and 4 bases lay outside the gene matches. The germline gives CDR1 MNHEY, CDR2 SMNVEV (reference sequence). Here the CDR3 DNA reads TGTGCCAGCAGACCCGGGACTAGCGGGAACACCGGGGAGCTGTTTTTT. This codes for CASRPGTSGNTGELFF.

The genes are TRBV7-2 and TRBJ1-6, with D unresolved. CDR3 length: 14 residues. The germline V gene encodes CDR1 SGHTA and CDR2 FQGNSA. V shed 1 base and J shed 10 bases, with 11 bases lying between them. The CDR3 region is CASSLGGNYSPLHF. The CDR3 DNA sequence: TGTGCCAGCAGCTTAGGAGGGAATTACTCACCCCTCCACTTT.

The chain is built from TRBV9 and TRBJ2-7; D might be TRBD2 (6 bases). V was clipped by 4 bases and J by 6 bases, with 17 bases between them. The CDR3 totals 14 residues. CDR1 SGDLS and CDR2 YYNGEE come from the germline V gene. In DNA form, the CDR3 reads TGTGCCAGCAGCACCAGTACGGCCGGGGGCGAGCAGTACTTC. It encodes CASSTSTAGGEQYF. Combining the CDR3 with reference TRBV9 and TRBJ2-7 gives the whole variable domain DSGVTQTPKHLITATGQRVTLRCSPRSGDLSVYWYQQSLDQGLQFLIQYYNGEERAKGNILERFSAQQFPDLHSELNLSSLELGDSALYFCASSTSTAGGEQYFGPGTRLTVT.

The gene calls are TRBV2 and TRBJ2-7, with a weak D call TRBD1 (6 bases). With 7 bases removed from V and 3 bases from J, the gap between germline ends came to 16 bases. Germline CDR1 and CDR2: SNHLY and FYNNEI. The CDR3 runs to 14 residues. The CDR3 region is CASTMDSRYYEQYF. The CDR3 nucleotides are TGTGCCAGCACGATGGACAGCCGTTACTACGAGCAGTACTTC.

V and J are TRBV5-4 and TRBJ2-1, with a weak D call TRBD1 (6 bases). This CDR3 is 15 amino acids long. The germline CDR1 and CDR2 sequences are SGHNT and YYREEE (reference sequence). Trimming removed 0 bases from V and 5 bases from J, with 12 bases in between. The CDR3 nucleotides read TGTGCCAGCAGCTTGGAGTCGAGGGGGAACAATGAGCAGTTCTTC. Translation: CASSLESRGNNEQFF.